This T cell receptor (beta chain) was found in a study of Ad26.COV2.S vaccination and SARS-CoV-2 variants. Study background: Of the COV1001 trial arms, the Ad26.COV2.S arm included the donor. Once or twice, 56 days apart, Ad26.COV2.S was delivered intramuscularly.

As regards this clone: Its specificity is not known.

Clones were read by immunoSEQ multiplex PCR, and TCRdb kept only the in-frame ones, dropping some. Of about 480,000 clones in the sample, around nine tenths were seen once. The study's findings and limits: Vaccine and placebo recipients had comparable breadth of non-spike TCRs.

Treatment: roughly 19 received Ad26.COV2.S at low or high dose, single or two shots; about 5 received placebo; per-sample allocation not given. Each sample was drawn 63 days after the first injection (of vaccine or placebo). SARS-CoV-2 spike from the Wuhan strain was encoded by the vaccine, an Ad26 vector. This clonotype was obtained from a person between 18 and 65 years old who received the Ad26.COV2.S COVID-19 vaccine or a placebo. Specimen: peripheral blood, collected in a trial of Ad26.COV2.S vaccine versus placebo.

The CDR3 is CASRSGSNGELFF. The CDR3 DNA follows: TGCGCCAGCAGGTCAGGTTCCAACGGGGAGCTGTTTTTT. The rearrangement joins TRBV10-1 to TRBJ2-2; D gene uncertain. Germline V lookup: CDR1 WNHNN, CDR2 SYGVQD (reference sequence). V was trimmed by 6 bases and J by 7 bases, leaving 12 bases between them. The CDR3 loop spans 13 amino acids.